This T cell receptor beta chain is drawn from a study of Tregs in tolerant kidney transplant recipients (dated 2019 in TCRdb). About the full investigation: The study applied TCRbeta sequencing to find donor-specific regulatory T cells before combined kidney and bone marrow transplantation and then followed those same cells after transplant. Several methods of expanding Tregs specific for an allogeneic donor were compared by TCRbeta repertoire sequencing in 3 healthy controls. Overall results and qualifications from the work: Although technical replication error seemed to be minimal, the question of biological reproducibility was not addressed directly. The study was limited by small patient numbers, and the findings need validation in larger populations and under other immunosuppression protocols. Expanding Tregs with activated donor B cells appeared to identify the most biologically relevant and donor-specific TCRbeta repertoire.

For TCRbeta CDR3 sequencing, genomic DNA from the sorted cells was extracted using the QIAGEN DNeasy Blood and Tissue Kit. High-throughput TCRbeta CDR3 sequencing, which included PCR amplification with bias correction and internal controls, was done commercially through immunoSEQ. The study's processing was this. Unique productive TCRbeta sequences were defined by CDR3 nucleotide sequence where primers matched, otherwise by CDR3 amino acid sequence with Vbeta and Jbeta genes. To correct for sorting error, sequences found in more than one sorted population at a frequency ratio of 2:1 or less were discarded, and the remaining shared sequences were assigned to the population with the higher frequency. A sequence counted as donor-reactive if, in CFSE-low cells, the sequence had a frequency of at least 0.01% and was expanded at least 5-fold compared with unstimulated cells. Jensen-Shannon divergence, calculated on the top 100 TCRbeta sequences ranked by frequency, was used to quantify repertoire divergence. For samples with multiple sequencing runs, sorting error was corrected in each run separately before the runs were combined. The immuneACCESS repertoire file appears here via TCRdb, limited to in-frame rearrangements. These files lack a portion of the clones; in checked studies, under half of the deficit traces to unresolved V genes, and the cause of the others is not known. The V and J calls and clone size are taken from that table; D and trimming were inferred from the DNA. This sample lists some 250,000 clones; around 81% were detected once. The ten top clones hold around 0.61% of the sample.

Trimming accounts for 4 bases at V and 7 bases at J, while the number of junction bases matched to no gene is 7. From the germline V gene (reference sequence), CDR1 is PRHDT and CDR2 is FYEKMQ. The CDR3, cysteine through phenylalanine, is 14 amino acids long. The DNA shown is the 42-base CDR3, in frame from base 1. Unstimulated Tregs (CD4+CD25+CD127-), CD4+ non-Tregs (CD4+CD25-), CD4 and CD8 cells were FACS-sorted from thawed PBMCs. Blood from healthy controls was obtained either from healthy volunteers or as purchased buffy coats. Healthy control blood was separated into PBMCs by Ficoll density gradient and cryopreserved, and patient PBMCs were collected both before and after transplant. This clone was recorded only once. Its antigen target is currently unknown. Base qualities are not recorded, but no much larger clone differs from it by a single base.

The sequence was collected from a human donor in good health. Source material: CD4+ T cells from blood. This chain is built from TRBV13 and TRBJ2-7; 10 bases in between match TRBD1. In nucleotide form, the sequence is TGTGCCAGCAGCTCCCGACAGGGGGCCCAGGAGCAGTACTTC. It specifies CASSSRQGAQEQYF. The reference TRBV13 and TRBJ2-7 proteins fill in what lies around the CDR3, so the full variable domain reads AAGVIQSPRHLIKEKRETATLKCYPIPRHDTVYWYQQGPGQDPQFLISFYEKMQSDKGSIPDRFSAQQFSDYHSELNMSSLELGDSALYFCASSSRQGAQEQYFGPGTRLTVT.